This paragraph covers one T cell receptor beta chain sequence. This sample is drawn from a study of blood T cell repertoires in COVID-19. On the study more broadly: Sample material is recorded as cDNA or gDNA derived from T cells, B-cell-depleted T cells, or PBMCs.

Assay used: immunoSEQ multiplex PCR; TCRdb lists only in-frame clones, some missing. The sample records fewer than 250,000 clones, approximately 84% being singletons. The cohort comprised adults aged about 18 to 100 years residing in approximately 25 US areas. Donors of Cohort 3 who recovered were those that had two negative PCRs, clearance, or symptom resolution. The germline V gene has CDR1 MNHEY and CDR2 SMNVEV (reference sequence). V was pared by 5 bases and J by 5 bases, with 8 bases of the junction left unmatched. This CDR3 spans 15 amino acids. This rearrangement joins TRBV27 to TRBJ2-7, with TRBD2 matching 11 bases. Sequencing was done on a sample of PBMCs or T cells enriched from blood (not recorded which). The TCR originated in a woman aged 30 to 39 who had recovered from COVID-19. The CDR3 bases are TGTGCCAGCAGTCAAACTAGCGGGAGTATGAACGAGCAGTACTTC. Amino acids: CASSQTSGSMNEQYF.